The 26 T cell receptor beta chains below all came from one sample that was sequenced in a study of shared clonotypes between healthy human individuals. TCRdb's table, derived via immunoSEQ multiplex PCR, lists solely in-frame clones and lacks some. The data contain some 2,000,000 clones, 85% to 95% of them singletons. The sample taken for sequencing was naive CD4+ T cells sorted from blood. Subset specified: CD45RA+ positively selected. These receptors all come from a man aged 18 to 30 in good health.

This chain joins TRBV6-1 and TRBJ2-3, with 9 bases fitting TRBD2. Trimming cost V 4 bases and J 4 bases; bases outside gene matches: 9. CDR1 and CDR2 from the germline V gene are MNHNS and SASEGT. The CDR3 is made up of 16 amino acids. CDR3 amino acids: CASSAQKAGGPDTQYF. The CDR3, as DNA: TGTGCCAGCAGTGCCCAGAAAGCGGGAGGACCAGATACGCAGTATTTT.

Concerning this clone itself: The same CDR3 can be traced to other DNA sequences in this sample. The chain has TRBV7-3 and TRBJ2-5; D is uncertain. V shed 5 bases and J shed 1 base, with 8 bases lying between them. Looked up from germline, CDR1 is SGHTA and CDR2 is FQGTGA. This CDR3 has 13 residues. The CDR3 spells CASSRTGQETQYF. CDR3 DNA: TGTGCCAGCAGCCGCACCGGCCAAGAGACCCAGTACTTC.

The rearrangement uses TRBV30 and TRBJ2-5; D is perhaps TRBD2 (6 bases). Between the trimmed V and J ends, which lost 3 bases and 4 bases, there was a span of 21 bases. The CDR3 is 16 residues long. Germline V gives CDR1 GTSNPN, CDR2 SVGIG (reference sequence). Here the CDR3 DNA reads TGTGCCTGGAGCGCCTCCGGGGGAACCATGAGAGAGACCCAGTACTTC. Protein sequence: CAWSASGGTMRETQYF.

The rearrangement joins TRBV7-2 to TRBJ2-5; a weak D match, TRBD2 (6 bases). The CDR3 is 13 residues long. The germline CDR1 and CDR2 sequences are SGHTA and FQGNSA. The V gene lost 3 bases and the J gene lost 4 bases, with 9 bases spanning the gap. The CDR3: CASSFPGVETQYF. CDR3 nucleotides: TGTGCCAGCAGCTTTCCGGGGGTAGAGACCCAGTACTTC.

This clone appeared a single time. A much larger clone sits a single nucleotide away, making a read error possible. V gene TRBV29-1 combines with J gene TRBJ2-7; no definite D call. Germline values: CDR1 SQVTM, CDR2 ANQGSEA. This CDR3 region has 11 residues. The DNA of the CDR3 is TGCAGCGCTGAAGTCTCCTACGAGCAGTACTTC. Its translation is CSAEVSYEQYF.

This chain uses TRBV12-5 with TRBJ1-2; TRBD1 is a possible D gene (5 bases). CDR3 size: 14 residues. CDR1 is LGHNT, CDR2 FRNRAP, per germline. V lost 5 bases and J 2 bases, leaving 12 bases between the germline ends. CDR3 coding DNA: TGTGCTAGTGGTGTTGACAGCCGGAACTATGGCTACACCTTC. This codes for CASGVDSRNYGYTF. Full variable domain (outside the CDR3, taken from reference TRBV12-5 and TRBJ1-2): DARVTQTPRHKVTEMGQEVTMRCQPILGHNTVFWYRQTMMQGLELLAYFRNRAPLDDSGMPKDRFSAEMPDATLATLKIQPSEPRDSAVYFCASGVDSRNYGYTFGSGTRLTVV.

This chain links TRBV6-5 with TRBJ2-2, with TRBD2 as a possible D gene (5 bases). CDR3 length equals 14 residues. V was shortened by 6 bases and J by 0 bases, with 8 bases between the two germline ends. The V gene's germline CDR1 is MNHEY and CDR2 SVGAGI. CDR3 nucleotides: TGTGCCAGCAGCGTTAGCGCGAACACCGGGGAGCTGTTTTTT. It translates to CASSVSANTGELFF.

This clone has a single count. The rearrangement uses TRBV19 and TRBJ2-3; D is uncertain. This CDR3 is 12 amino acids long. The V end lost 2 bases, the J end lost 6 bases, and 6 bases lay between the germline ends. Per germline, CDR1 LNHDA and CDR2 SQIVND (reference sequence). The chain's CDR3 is CASSILGDTQYF. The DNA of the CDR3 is TGTGCCAGTAGTATACTGGGTGATACGCAGTATTTT.

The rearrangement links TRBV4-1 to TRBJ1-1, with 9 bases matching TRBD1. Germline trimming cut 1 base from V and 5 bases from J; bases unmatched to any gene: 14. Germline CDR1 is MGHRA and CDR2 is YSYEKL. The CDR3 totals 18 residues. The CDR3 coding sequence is TGCGCCAGCAGCCAAGCCCCGGGACAGGGTTTCAGTGGGACTGAAGCTTTCTTT. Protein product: CASSQAPGQGFSGTEAFF.

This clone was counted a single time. The CDR3 here is CASTPQTGNTIYF. Here the CDR3 DNA reads TGTGCCAGCACCCCTCAGACTGGAAACACCATATATTTT. The V gene is TRBV6-6, the J gene TRBJ1-3; D unresolved. Trimming stripped 7 bases from V and 2 bases from J, with 9 bases between. Germline V gene data show CDR1 as MNHNY and CDR2 as SVGAGI (reference sequence). The CDR3 length is 13 residues.

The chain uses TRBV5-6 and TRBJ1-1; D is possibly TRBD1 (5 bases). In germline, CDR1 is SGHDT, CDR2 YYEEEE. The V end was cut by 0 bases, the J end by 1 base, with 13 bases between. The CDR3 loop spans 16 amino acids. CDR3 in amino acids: CASSLDRGSANTEAFF. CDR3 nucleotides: TGTGCCAGCAGCTTGGATCGGGGGTCGGCGAACACTGAAGCTTTCTTT.

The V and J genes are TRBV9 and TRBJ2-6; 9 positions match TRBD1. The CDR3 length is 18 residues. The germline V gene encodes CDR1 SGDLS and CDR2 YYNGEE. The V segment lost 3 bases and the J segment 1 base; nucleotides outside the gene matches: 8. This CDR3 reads CASSAFGQGKSGANVLTF. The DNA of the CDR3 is TGTGCCAGCAGCGCTTTCGGACAGGGGAAATCTGGGGCCAACGTCCTGACTTTC.

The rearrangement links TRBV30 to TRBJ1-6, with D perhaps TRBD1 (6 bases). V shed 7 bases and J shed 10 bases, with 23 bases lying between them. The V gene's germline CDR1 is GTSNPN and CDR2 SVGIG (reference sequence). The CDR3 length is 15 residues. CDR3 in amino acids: CASLQGSRSESPLHF. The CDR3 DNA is TGTGCCTCGTTACAGGGTAGCCGTTCCGAATCACCCCTCCACTTT.

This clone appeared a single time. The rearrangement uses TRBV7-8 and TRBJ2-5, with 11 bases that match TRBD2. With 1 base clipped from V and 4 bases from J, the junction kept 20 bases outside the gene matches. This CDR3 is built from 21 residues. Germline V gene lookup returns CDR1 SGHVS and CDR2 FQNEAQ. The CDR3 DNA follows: TGTGCCAGCAGCTTAGATCAGATGCTTAGAGGTTCTAGCGGGGGGAGAGAGACCCAGTACTTC. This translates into CASSLDQMLRGSSGGRETQYF.

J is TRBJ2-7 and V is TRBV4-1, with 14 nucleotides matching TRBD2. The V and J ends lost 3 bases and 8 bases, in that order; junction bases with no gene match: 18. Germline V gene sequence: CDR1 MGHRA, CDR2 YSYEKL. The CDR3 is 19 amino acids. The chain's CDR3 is CASSHTSGGSGLAGEKQYF. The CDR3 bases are TGCGCCAGCAGCCACACCTCGGGGGGTTCGGGACTAGCGGGAGAAAAGCAGTACTTC.

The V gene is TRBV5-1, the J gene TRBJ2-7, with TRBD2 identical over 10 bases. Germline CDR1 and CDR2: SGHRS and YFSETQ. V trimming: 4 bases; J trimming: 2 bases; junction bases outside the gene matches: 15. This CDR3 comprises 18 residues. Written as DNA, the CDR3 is TGCGCCAGCAGCCTTTGGACTAGCGGAGGCGGGGGGGCCTACGAGCAGTACTTC. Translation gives CASSLWTSGGGGAYEQYF.

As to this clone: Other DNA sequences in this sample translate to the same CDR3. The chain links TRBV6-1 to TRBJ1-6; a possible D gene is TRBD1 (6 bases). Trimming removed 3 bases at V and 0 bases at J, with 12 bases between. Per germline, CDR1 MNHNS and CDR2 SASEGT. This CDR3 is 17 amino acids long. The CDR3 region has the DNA TGTGCCAGCAGTGAGCGCGGACAGAGCTCCTATAATTCACCCCTCCACTTT. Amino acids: CASSERGQSSYNSPLHF.

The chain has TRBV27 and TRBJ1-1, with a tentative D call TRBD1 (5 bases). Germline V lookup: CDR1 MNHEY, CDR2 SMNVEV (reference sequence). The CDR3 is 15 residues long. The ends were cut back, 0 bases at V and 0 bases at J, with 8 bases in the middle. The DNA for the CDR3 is TGTGCCAGCAGTTTATCGGGGACCATGAACACTGAAGCTTTCTTT. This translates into CASSLSGTMNTEAFF.

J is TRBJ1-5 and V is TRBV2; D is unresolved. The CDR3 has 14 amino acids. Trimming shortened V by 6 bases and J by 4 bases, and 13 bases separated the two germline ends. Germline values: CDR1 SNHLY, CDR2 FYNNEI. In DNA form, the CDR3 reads TGTGCCAGCAGCCTGGCCGCGCGTAATCAGCCCCAGCATTTT. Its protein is CASSLAARNQPQHF.

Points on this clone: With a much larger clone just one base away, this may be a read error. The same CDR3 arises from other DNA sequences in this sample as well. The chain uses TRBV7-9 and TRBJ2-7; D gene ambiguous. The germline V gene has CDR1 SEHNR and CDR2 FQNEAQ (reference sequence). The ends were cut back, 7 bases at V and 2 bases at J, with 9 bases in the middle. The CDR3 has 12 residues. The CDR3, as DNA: TGTGCCAGCACCACATATCCCTACGAGCAGTACTTC. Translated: CASTTYPYEQYF.

CDR3 loop: CASSDYSGGATDEQFF. The CDR3 DNA is TGTGCCAGCAGTGACTATAGCGGGGGGGCCACGGATGAGCAGTTCTTC. The rearrangement links TRBV6-4 to TRBJ2-1; 11 bases align to TRBD2. Germline loops: CDR1 MRHNA, CDR2 SNTAGT. CDR3 length: 16 residues. V lost 1 base to trimming and J lost 8 bases; unmatched junction nucleotides: 7.

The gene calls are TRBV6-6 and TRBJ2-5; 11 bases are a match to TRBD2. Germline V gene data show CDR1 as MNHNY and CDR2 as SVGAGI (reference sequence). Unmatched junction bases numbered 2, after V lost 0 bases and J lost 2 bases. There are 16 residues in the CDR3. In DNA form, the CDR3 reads TGTGCCAGCAGTTACTCGGCTAGCGGGGGGCAAGAGACCCAGTACTTC. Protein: CASSYSASGGQETQYF.

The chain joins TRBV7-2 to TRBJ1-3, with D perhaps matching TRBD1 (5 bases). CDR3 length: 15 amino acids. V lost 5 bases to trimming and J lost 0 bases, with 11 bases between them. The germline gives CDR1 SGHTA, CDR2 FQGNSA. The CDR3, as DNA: TGTGCCAGCAGCGGGACCGTGAACTCTGGAAACACCATATATTTT. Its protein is CASSGTVNSGNTIYF.

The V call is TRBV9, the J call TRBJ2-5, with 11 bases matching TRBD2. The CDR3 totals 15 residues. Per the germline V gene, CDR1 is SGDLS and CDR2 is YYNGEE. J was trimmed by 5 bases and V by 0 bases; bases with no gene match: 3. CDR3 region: CASSVDLAGGETQYF. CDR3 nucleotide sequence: TGTGCCAGCAGCGTAGATCTAGCGGGGGGTGAGACCCAGTACTTC.

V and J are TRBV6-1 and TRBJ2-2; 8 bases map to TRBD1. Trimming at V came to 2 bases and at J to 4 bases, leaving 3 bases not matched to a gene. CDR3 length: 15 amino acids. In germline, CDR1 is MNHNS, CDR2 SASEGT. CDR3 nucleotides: TGTGCCAGCAGTGAACAGGGGGCGCTCACCGGGGAGCTGTTTTTT. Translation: CASSEQGALTGELFF.

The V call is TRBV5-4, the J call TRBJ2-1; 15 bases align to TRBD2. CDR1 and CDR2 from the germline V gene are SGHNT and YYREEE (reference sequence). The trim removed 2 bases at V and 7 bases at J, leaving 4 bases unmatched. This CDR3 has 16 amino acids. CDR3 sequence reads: CASSFEGLAGGNEQFF. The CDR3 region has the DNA TGTGCCAGCAGCTTTGAGGGACTAGCGGGGGGAAATGAGCAGTTCTTC.